Following are 19 T cell receptor beta chains from one sample sequenced in a study of blood T cell repertoires in COVID-19. The assay was immunoSEQ multiplex PCR, and TCRdb's table has in-frame clones only and misses some. The sample yields about 230,000 clones, about four fifths seen once. Material for sequencing was PBMCs or T cells enriched from blood (not recorded which). Receptors were obtained from a man between 60 and 75 years old who had recovered from COVID-19.

The chain links TRBV13 to TRBJ2-7; 9 bases agree with TRBD2. Germline trimming cut 8 bases from V and 3 bases from J; bases unmatched to any gene: 5. CDR3 length: 13 amino acids. Germline V gives CDR1 PRHDT, CDR2 FYEKMQ (reference sequence). CDR3 region: CASQLAGFYEQYF. Written as DNA, the CDR3 is TGTGCCAGCCAGCTAGCGGGGTTCTACGAGCAGTACTTC.

The chain is built from TRBV12-3 or TRBV12-4 and TRBJ2-7; TRBD1 aligns across 8 bases. With V trimmed by 3 bases and J by 4 bases, 2 bases remained unmatched. This CDR3 is 13 amino acids long. In DNA, the CDR3 is TGTGCCAGCAGTTTCACAGGGGGATACGAGCAGTACTTC. It yields the protein CASSFTGGYEQYF.

This sequence joins TRBV4-3 and TRBJ2-7; 7 bases map to TRBD1. The germline V gene encodes CDR1 LGHNA and CDR2 YSLEER. The length of the CDR3 is 16 residues. The trim removed 0 bases at V and 1 base at J, leaving 6 bases unmatched. The CDR3 coding sequence is TGCGCCAGCAGCCAAGACCCGACAGGGTTTTCCTACGAGCAGTACTTC. It codes for CASSQDPTGFSYEQYF.

The chain employs TRBV7-2 and TRBJ2-3, with D uncertain. The V gene lost 0 bases and the J gene lost 4 bases, with 8 bases spanning the gap. Germline CDR1 and CDR2: SGHTA and FQGNSA. The CDR3 spans 14 residues. CDR3 amino acids: CASSLASAPDTQYF. CDR3 in DNA: TGTGCCAGCAGCTTAGCCAGCGCCCCAGATACGCAGTATTTT.

The rearrangement uses TRBV2 and TRBJ1-2; 9 bases are shared with TRBD1. The CDR3 is 14 amino acids. CDR1 SNHLY and CDR2 FYNNEI come from the germline V gene. J gave up 5 bases and V 5 bases, and 6 bases lay outside the gene matches. The CDR3: CASSLQGALYGYTF. The DNA for the CDR3 is TGTGCCAGCAGTTTACAGGGGGCGCTTTATGGCTACACCTTC.

This sequence joins TRBV24-1 and TRBJ1-3, with 11 bases matching TRBD1. The J segment lost 2 bases and the V segment lost 9 bases, leaving 11 bases of the junction unmatched. The CDR3 has 17 residues. CDR1 and CDR2 (germline): KGHDR, SFDVKD. CDR3 region: CATFRDRGVKAGNTIYF. The CDR3 region has the DNA TGTGCCACCTTCCGGGACAGGGGGGTTAAGGCTGGAAACACCATATATTTT.

The chain combines TRBV2 with TRBJ1-5; weak D call: TRBD1 (6 bases). Trimming removed 6 bases from V and 1 base from J, with 13 bases in between. This CDR3 spans 15 amino acids. Germline V CDR1 and CDR2: SNHLY, FYNNEI. The CDR3, as DNA: TGTGCCAGCAGGACAGGAGTTTCAAGCAATCAGCCCCAGCATTTT. Its translation: CASRTGVSSNQPQHF. The full variable domain, completed using reference TRBV2 and TRBJ1-5, is EPEVTQTPSHQVTQMGQEVILRCVPISNHLYFYWYRQILGQKVEFLVSFYNNEISEKSEIFDDQFSVERPDGSNFTLKIRSTKLEDSAMYFCASRTGVSSNQPQHFGDGTRLSIL.

This chain connects TRBV2 to TRBJ1-2, with 10 bases fitting TRBD1. Germline lookup yields CDR1 SNHLY and CDR2 FYNNEI. The CDR3 length is 13 residues. V gave up 6 bases and J gave up 4 bases; unmatched junction bases: 2. CDR3 in amino acids: CASSRDRGYGYTF. The CDR3 nucleotides are TGTGCCAGCAGCCGGGACAGGGGCTATGGCTACACCTTC.

J is TRBJ2-5 and V is TRBV19, with D possibly being TRBD2 (7 bases). The germline V and J ends were trimmed by 1 base and 0 bases, with 12 bases remaining between them. The CDR3 loop spans 16 amino acids. Per the germline V gene, CDR1 is LNHDA and CDR2 is SQIVND (reference sequence). The CDR3 sequence: CASSIVGGGHQETQYF. CDR3 coding DNA: TGTGCCAGTAGTATAGTGGGCGGGGGCCACCAAGAGACCCAGTACTTC.

This clone has more than one count but fewer than ten. The chain is built from TRBV27 and TRBJ2-7, with TRBD1 as a possible D gene (6 bases). The germline V gene encodes CDR1 MNHEY and CDR2 SMNVEV (reference sequence). CDR3 length: 11 amino acids. Trimming took off 5 bases at V and 4 bases at J, with 6 bases between the two ends. CDR3 in amino acids: CASSTGYEQYF. CDR3 sequence (DNA): TGTGCCAGCAGTACAGGGTACGAGCAGTACTTC.

The J gene is TRBJ2-5, the V gene TRBV3-1 (or the pseudogene TRBV3-2), with 9 bases fitting TRBD1. V shed 1 base and J 1 base; nucleotides not matched to a gene: 13. CDR1 and CDR2 from the germline V gene are LGHDT and YNNKEL (reference sequence). This CDR3 region has 19 residues. The CDR3 here is CASSQVRGTGRNLQETQYF. CDR3 DNA sequence: TGTGCCAGCAGCCAAGTACGTGGGACAGGGCGAAACCTCCAAGAGACCCAGTACTTC.

This chain uses TRBV3-1 (or the pseudogene TRBV3-2) with TRBJ1-6, with 8 bases fitting TRBD1. In germline, CDR1 is LGHDT, CDR2 YNNKEL (reference sequence). The CDR3 loop spans 15 amino acids. The V and J ends lost 1 base and 7 bases, in that order; junction bases with no gene match: 3. CDR3 amino acids: CASSQAQGANSPLHF. In nucleotides, the CDR3 is TGTGCCAGCAGCCAAGCTCAGGGGGCAAATTCACCCCTCCACTTT.

The chain is built from TRBV19 and TRBJ2-1; weak D call: TRBD2 (5 bases). The CDR3 is 15 residues long. The ends were cut back, 8 bases at V and 9 bases at J, with 23 bases in the middle. CDR1 and CDR2 (germline): LNHDA, SQIVND (reference sequence). This chain's CDR3 is CASGPRSGLKVEQFF. CDR3 nucleotide sequence: TGTGCCAGTGGGCCCAGGAGCGGTCTAAAGGTTGAGCAGTTCTTC.

The chain is built from TRBV6-5 and TRBJ1-3; 8 bases line up with TRBD1. The CDR3 consists of 15 residues. V was pared by 6 bases and J by 2 bases, with 6 bases of the junction left unmatched. CDR1 MNHEY and CDR2 SVGAGI come from the germline V gene. The CDR3 DNA reads TGTGCCAGCAGCTTGGACAGGGTGACTGGAAACACCATATATTTT. This encodes CASSLDRVTGNTIYF.

This chain connects TRBV5-1 to TRBJ2-7; maybe TRBD1 (6 bases). The germline CDR1 and CDR2 sequences are SGHRS and YFSETQ. The germline V and J ends were trimmed by 1 base and 5 bases, with 10 bases remaining between them. The CDR3 has 13 amino acids. CDR3 residues: CASSLTGSHEQYF. The DNA of the CDR3 is TGCGCCAGCAGCTTGACAGGGAGCCACGAGCAGTACTTC.

The chain recombines TRBV6-2 or TRBV6-3 with TRBJ2-1; 8 bases line up with TRBD1. Trimming cost V 6 bases and J 8 bases; bases outside gene matches: 9. CDR1 is MNHEY and CDR2 is SVGEGT in the germline V gene. The CDR3 has 14 residues. CDR3 sequence reads: CASSSPGQGHEQFF. CDR3 nucleotide sequence: TGTGCCAGCAGCTCACCCGGACAGGGCCATGAGCAGTTCTTC.

The V gene is TRBV19, the J gene TRBJ1-5, with a tentative D call TRBD1 (5 bases). The germline gives CDR1 LNHDA, CDR2 SQIVND (reference sequence). Trimming left V 4 bases short and J 7 bases short, with 11 bases between. CDR3 size: 13 residues. The CDR3 sequence is CASSKGVWQPQHF. CDR3 sequence (DNA): TGTGCCAGTAGTAAAGGGGTTTGGCAGCCCCAGCATTTT.

This chain links TRBV5-1 with TRBJ2-2; D possibly corresponds to TRBD2 (6 bases). The V gene's germline CDR1 is SGHRS and CDR2 YFSETQ. V dropped 6 bases and J dropped 1 base, with 13 bases sitting between them. The CDR3 is made up of 15 amino acids. The CDR3 DNA reads TGCGCCAGCAATCCGGGAGCGGTGAACACCGGGGAGCTGTTTTTT. Translation: CASNPGAVNTGELFF.

The chain is built from TRBV5-1 and TRBJ2-5; perhaps TRBD1 as D (6 bases). The V gene's germline CDR1 is SGHRS and CDR2 YFSETQ. Trimming left V 4 bases short and J 2 bases short, with 15 bases between. This CDR3 is built from 15 residues. In DNA, the CDR3 is TGCGCCAGCAGCCCGAAGGTAGGGGGTCAAGAGACCCAGTACTTC. It yields the protein CASSPKVGGQETQYF.